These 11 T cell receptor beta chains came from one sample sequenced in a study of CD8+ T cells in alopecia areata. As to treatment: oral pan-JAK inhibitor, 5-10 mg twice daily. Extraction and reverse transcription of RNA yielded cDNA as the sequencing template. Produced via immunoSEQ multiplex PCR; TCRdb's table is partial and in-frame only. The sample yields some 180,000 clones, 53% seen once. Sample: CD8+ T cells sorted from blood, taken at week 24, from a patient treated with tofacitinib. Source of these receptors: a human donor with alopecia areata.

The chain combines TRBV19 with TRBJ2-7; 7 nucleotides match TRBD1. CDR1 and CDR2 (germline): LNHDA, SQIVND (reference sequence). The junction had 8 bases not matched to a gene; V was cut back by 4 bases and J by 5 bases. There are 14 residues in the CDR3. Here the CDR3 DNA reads TGTGCCAGTAGTACGGACAGGATTGGGGACGAGCAGTACTTC. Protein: CASSTDRIGDEQYF.

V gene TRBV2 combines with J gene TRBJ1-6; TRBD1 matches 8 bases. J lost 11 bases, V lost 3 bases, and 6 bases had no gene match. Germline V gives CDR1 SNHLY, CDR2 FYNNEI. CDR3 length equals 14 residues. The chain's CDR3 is CASSEDREVPPLHF. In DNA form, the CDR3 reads TGTGCCAGCAGTGAGGACAGGGAAGTCCCACCCCTCCACTTT.

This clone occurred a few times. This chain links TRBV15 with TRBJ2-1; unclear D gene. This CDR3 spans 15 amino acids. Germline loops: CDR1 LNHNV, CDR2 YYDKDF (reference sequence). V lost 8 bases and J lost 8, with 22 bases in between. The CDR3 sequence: CATGKRALIGDEQFF. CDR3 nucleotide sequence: TGTGCCACCGGGAAAAGGGCCCTTATTGGCGATGAGCAGTTCTTC. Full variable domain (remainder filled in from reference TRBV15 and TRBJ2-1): DAMVIQNPRYQVTQFGKPVTLSCSQTLNHNVMYWYQQKSSQAPKLLFHYYDKDFNNEADTPDNFQSRRPNTSFCFLDIRSPGLGDTAMYLCATGKRALIGDEQFFGPGTRLTVL.

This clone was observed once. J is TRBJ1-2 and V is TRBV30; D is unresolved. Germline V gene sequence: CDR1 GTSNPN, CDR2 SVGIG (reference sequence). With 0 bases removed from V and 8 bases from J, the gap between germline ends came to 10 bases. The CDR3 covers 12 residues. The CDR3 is CAWSVSISGYTF. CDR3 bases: TGTGCCTGGAGTGTCTCAATTTCGGGCTACACCTTC.

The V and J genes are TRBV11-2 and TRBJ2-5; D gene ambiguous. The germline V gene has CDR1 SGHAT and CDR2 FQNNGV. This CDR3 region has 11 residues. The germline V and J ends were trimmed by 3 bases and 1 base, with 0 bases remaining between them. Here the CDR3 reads CASSFQETQYF. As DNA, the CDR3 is TGTGCCAGCAGCTTCCAAGAGACCCAGTACTTC.

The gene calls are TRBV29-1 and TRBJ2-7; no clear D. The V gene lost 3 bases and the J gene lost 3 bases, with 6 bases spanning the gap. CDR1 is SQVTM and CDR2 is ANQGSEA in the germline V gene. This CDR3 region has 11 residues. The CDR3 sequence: CSVERGYEQYF. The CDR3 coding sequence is TGCAGCGTTGAGCGAGGCTACGAGCAGTACTTC.

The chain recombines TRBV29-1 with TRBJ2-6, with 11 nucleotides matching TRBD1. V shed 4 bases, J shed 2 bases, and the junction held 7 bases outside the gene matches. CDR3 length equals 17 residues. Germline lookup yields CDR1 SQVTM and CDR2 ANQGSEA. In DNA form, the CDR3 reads TGCAGCGTTGCCGGAGGGACAGGGGGACCTGGGGCCAACGTCCTGACTTTC. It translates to CSVAGGTGGPGANVLTF.

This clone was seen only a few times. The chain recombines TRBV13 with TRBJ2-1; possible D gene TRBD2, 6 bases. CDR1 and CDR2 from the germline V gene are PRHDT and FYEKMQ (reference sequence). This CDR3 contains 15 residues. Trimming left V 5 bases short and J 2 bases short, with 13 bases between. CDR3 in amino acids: CASSPRAGTYNEQFF. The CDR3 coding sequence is TGTGCCAGCAGCCCTAGGGCGGGGACCTACAATGAGCAGTTCTTC.

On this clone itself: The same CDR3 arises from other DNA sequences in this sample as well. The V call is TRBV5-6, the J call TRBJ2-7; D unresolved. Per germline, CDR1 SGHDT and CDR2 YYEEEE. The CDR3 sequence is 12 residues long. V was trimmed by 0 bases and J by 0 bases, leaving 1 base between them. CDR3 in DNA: TGTGCCAGCAGCTTGGCCTCCTACGAGCAGTACTTC. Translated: CASSLASYEQYF.

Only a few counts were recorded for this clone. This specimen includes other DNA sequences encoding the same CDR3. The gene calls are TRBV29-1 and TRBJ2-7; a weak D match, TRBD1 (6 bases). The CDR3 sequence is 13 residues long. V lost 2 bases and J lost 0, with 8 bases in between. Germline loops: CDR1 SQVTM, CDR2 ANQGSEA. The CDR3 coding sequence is TGCAGCGTTGAAACAGGGAGCTCCTACGAGCAGTACTTC. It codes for CSVETGSSYEQYF.

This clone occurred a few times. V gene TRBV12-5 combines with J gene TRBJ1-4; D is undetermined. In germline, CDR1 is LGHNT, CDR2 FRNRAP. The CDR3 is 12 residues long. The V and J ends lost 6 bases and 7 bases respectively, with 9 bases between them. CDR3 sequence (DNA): TGTGCTAGTGGGATAGGCGGTGAAAAACTGTTTTTT. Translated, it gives CASGIGGEKLFF.